Listed here are 20 T cell receptor beta chains from one sample, sequenced in a study of technical replicates of blood from four donors. Sequenced by immunoSEQ multiplex PCR; TCRdb stores in-frame clones only, minus some. The sample lists some 87,000 clones; 85% to 95% were seen once. The sample comprised T cells isolated from PBMCs. Receptors originate from a human donor in good health.

The table lists this clone with a count of one. CDR3 region: CASSILYGREWYEQYF. CDR3 nucleotides: TGTGCCAGTAGTATCTTGTATGGGCGGGAGTGGTACGAGCAGTACTTC. V gene TRBV19 combines with J gene TRBJ2-7; 7 bases align to TRBD2. V shed 3 bases, J shed 4 bases, and the junction held 12 bases outside the gene matches. This CDR3 region has 16 residues. CDR1 and CDR2 from the germline V gene are LNHDA and SQIVND (reference sequence).

For this clone: The same CDR3 arises from other DNA sequences in this sample as well. The chain joins TRBV19 to TRBJ2-7, with 8 nucleotides matching TRBD1. The CDR3 length is 13 residues. Trimming at V came to 4 bases and at J to 3 bases, leaving 2 bases not matched to a gene. Per germline, CDR1 LNHDA and CDR2 SQIVND (reference sequence). CDR3 DNA: TGTGCCAGTAGTAGACAGGGGAGCTACGAGCAGTACTTC. Its translation: CASSRQGSYEQYF. Drawing the rest from reference TRBV19 and TRBJ2-7, the complete variable domain is DGGITQSPKYLFRKEGQNVTLSCEQNLNHDAMYWYRQDPGQGLRLIYYSQIVNDFQKGDIAEGYSVSREKKESFPLTVTSAQKNPTAFYLCASSRQGSYEQYFGPGTRLTVT.

About this clone: This CDR3 is also generated by other DNA sequences in the sample. The gene calls are TRBV27 and TRBJ1-1, with 9 bases that match TRBD1. The trim removed 3 bases at V and 3 bases at J, leaving 2 bases unmatched. The CDR3 extends over 14 amino acids. Germline assignment: CDR1 MNHEY and CDR2 SMNVEV (reference sequence). CDR3 DNA sequence: TGTGCCAGCAGTTTGGGACAGGGAGACACTGAAGCTTTCTTT. It specifies CASSLGQGDTEAFF.

The chain recombines TRBV6-6 with TRBJ1-3, with 8 bases matching TRBD1. The V segment lost 10 bases and the J segment 4 bases; nucleotides outside the gene matches: 9. Germline loops: CDR1 MNHNY, CDR2 SVGAGI (reference sequence). The CDR3 totals 14 residues. The CDR3 sequence is CATLSPGGGNTIYF. CDR3 in DNA: TGTGCCACCCTAAGTCCAGGGGGCGGAAACACCATATATTTT.

The rearrangement joins TRBV19 to TRBJ1-2; D gene uncertain. V was pared by 1 base and J by 8 bases, with 8 bases between. This CDR3 region has 12 residues. Germline CDR1 and CDR2: LNHDA and SQIVND (reference sequence). The CDR3: CASSIVGGGYTF. The CDR3 DNA reads as TGTGCCAGTAGTATAGTAGGAGGGGGCTACACCTTC.

This chain joins TRBV28 and TRBJ2-6; tentatively, D is TRBD2 (5 bases). The CDR3 is 17 amino acids. The germline gives CDR1 MDHEN, CDR2 SYDVKM. The V end lost 5 bases, the J end lost 0 bases, and 14 bases lay between the germline ends. Written as DNA, the CDR3 is TGTGCCAGCAGTCCCGCCGGACTGAGCTCTGGGGCCAACGTCCTGACTTTC. Protein sequence: CASSPAGLSSGANVLTF. Using reference TRBV28 and TRBJ2-6 for the parts outside the CDR3, the full variable domain is DVKVTQSSRYLVKRTGEKVFLECVQDMDHENMFWYRQDPGLGLRLIYFSYDVKMKEKGDIPEGYSVSREKKERFSLILESASTNQTSMYLCASSPAGLSSGANVLTFGAGSRLTVL.

The chain recombines TRBV5-4 with TRBJ1-2, with 7 bases matching TRBD1. V lost 4 bases, J lost 5 bases, and 8 bases stayed unmatched. CDR1 and CDR2 (germline): SGHNT, YYREEE (reference sequence). The CDR3 extends over 14 amino acids. CDR3 sequence: CASSGTGAPYGYTF. The CDR3 coding sequence is TGTGCCAGCAGCGGAACAGGGGCCCCGTATGGCTACACCTTC.

This clone was seen only a few times. The V and J genes are TRBV13 and TRBJ1-1; tentative D call: TRBD1 (5 bases). The germline gives CDR1 PRHDT, CDR2 FYEKMQ (reference sequence). Trimming stripped 3 bases from V and 3 bases from J, with 8 bases between. The CDR3 runs to 13 residues. CDR3 coding DNA: TGTGCCAGCAGCTTTGAAGGGGACACTGAAGCTTTCTTT. This gives the protein CASSFEGDTEAFF. The whole variable domain, remainder taken from reference TRBV13 and TRBJ1-1, is AAGVIQSPRHLIKEKRETATLKCYPIPRHDTVYWYQQGPGQDPQFLISFYEKMQSDKGSIPDRFSAQQFSDYHSELNMSSLELGDSALYFCASSFEGDTEAFFGQGTRLTVV.

The chain couples TRBV9 to TRBJ2-1; D possibly corresponds to TRBD2 (5 bases). Per germline, CDR1 SGDLS and CDR2 YYNGEE. The CDR3 has 15 amino acids. Trimming removed 0 bases from V and 8 bases from J, with 15 bases in between. This CDR3 reads CASSVGGQDGHEQFF. The CDR3 DNA is TGTGCCAGCAGCGTAGGAGGGCAGGACGGCCATGAGCAGTTCTTC. Combining the CDR3 with reference TRBV9 and TRBJ2-1 gives the whole variable domain DSGVTQTPKHLITATGQRVTLRCSPRSGDLSVYWYQQSLDQGLQFLIQYYNGEERAKGNILERFSAQQFPDLHSELNLSSLELGDSALYFCASSVGGQDGHEQFFGPGTRLTVL.

This chain uses TRBV21-1 with TRBJ2-1; TRBD2 is the table's D call and was not checked against the DNA. TRBV21-1 is labeled a pseudogene. The CDR3 has 16 amino acids. The CDR3: CASSTYSGRASNEQFF. In nucleotides, the CDR3 is TGTGCCAGCAGCACATATAGCGGGAGGGCTTCAAATGAGCAGTTCTTC.

J is TRBJ2-7 and V is TRBV6-6, with 9 bases matching TRBD2. Germline loops: CDR1 MNHNY, CDR2 SVGAGI (reference sequence). V lost 6 bases to trimming and J lost 3 bases; unmatched junction nucleotides: 6. This CDR3 is 14 amino acids long. This CDR3 reads CASRGAGGNYEQYF. DNA for the CDR3: TGTGCCAGCAGAGGAGCGGGAGGAAACTACGAGCAGTACTTC.

V gene TRBV2 combines with J gene TRBJ1-5; D is ambiguous. The V and J ends lost 2 bases and 0 bases respectively, with 11 bases between them. This CDR3 contains 16 residues. Germline V CDR1 and CDR2: SNHLY, FYNNEI. DNA of the CDR3: TGTGCCAGCAGTGAATGGCAGGAACATAGCAATCAGCCCCAGCATTTT. Encoded protein: CASSEWQEHSNQPQHF.

The genes are TRBV7-3 and TRBJ2-2, with TRBD2 matching over 12 bases. Germline lookup yields CDR1 SGHTA and CDR2 FQGTGA. CDR3 size: 17 residues. J lost 6 bases, V lost 5 bases, and 10 bases had no gene match. The CDR3 is CASSNRLAGDQAGELFF. The CDR3 DNA reads TGTGCCAGCAGCAACAGACTAGCGGGAGATCAGGCCGGGGAGCTGTTTTTT.

The chain recombines TRBV9 with TRBJ2-7, with TRBD1 matching over 7 bases. The length of the CDR3 is 14 residues. The V gene's germline CDR1 is SGDLS and CDR2 YYNGEE. The V gene end was trimmed by 0 bases and the J gene end by 2 bases; junction bases not matched to a gene: 2. The CDR3 sequence: CASSVGQGTYEQYF. The CDR3 coding sequence is TGTGCCAGCAGCGTAGGACAGGGTACCTACGAGCAGTACTTC. Full variable domain (outside the CDR3, taken from reference TRBV9 and TRBJ2-7): DSGVTQTPKHLITATGQRVTLRCSPRSGDLSVYWYQQSLDQGLQFLIQYYNGEERAKGNILERFSAQQFPDLHSELNLSSLELGDSALYFCASSVGQGTYEQYFGPGTRLTVT.

The V call is TRBV25-1, the J call TRBJ2-3, with a weak D call TRBD1 (6 bases). The germline gives CDR1 MGHDK, CDR2 SYGVNS. Trimming left V 5 bases short and J 2 bases short, with 8 bases between. This CDR3 is 13 amino acids long. The CDR3 DNA follows: TGTGCCAGCAGTTACAGGGCCACAGATACGCAGTATTTT. Its translation is CASSYRATDTQYF.

CDR3 in amino acids: CASSERTGGTHYGYTF. The CDR3 DNA reads TGTGCCAGCAGCGAAAGGACAGGGGGCACTCACTATGGCTACACCTTC. This sequence joins TRBV6-1 and TRBJ1-2; TRBD1 matches at 11 bases. Germline V lookup: CDR1 MNHNS, CDR2 SASEGT. V lost 6 bases to trimming and J lost 3 bases; unmatched junction nucleotides: 9. The CDR3 has 16 amino acids.

The chain uses TRBV28 and TRBJ2-3; 10 bases are a match to TRBD2. CDR3 size: 14 residues. Germline V gives CDR1 MDHEN, CDR2 SYDVKM. V lost 4 bases to trimming and J lost 8 bases; unmatched junction nucleotides: 6. The CDR3 bases are TGTGCCAGCAGTTGGCTAGCGGGAGAGGTTACGCAGTATTTT. Translated, it gives CASSWLAGEVTQYF.

The genes are TRBV5-1 and TRBJ2-7, with a weak D call TRBD2 (5 bases). Germline loops: CDR1 SGHRS, CDR2 YFSETQ. The ends were cut back, 0 bases at V and 2 bases at J, with 9 bases in the middle. The CDR3 has 14 amino acids. The CDR3 DNA sequence: TGCGCCAGCAGCTTGGGCGGGCGAACCTACGAGCAGTACTTC. It encodes CASSLGGRTYEQYF.

In this sample, this clone turned up once. The CDR3 reads CASSSPGLAGSYEQYF. In nucleotides, the CDR3 is TGTGCCAGCAGTTCCCCAGGACTAGCGGGGTCCTACGAGCAGTACTTC. The V gene is TRBV6-5, the J gene TRBJ2-7; 12 nucleotides line up with TRBD2. Germline loops: CDR1 MNHEY, CDR2 SVGAGI. V lost 4 bases, J lost 1 base, and 5 bases stayed unmatched. The CDR3 sequence is 16 residues long.

The chain combines TRBV7-3 with TRBJ2-2; D gene unclear. This CDR3 comprises 12 residues. Germline V gene lookup returns CDR1 SGHTA and CDR2 FQGTGA. Trimming cost V 10 bases and J 1 base, with 7 bases left between them. CDR3 nucleotides: TGTGCCACCGCGTTGAACACCGGGGAGCTGTTTTTT. Translating it yields CATALNTGELFF.